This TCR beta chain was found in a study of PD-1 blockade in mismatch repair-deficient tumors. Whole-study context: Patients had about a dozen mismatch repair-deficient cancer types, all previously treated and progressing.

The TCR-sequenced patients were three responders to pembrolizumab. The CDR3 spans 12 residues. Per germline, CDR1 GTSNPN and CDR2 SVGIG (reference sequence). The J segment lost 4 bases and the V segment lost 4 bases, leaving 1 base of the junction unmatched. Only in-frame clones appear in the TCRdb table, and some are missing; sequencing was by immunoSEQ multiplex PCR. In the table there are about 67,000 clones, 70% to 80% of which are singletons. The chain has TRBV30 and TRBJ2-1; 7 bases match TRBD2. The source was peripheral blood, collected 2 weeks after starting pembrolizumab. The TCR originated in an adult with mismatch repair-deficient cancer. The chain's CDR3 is CAWNSGYNEQFF. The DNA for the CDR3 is TGTGCCTGGAATAGCGGGTACAATGAGCAGTTCTTC.